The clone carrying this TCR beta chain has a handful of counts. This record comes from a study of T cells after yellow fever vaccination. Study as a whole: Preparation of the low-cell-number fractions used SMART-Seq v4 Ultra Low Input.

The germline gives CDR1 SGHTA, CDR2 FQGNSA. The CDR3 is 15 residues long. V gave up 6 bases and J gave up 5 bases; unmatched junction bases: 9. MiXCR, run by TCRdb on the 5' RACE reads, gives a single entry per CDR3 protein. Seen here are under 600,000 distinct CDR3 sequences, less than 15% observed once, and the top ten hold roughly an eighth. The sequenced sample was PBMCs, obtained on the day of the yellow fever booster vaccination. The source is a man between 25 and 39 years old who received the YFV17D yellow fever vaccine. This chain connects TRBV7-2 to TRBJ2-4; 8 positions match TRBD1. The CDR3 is CASSPHRGVENIQYF. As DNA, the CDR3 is TGTGCCAGCAGTCCCCACAGGGGGGTTGAAAACATTCAGTACTTC.